This T cell receptor (beta chain) is drawn from a study of blood T cell repertoires in COVID-19 (dated by TCRdb to about 2020). Study-wide context: Samples covering the acute and convalescent phases of COVID-19 were provided by collaborators in the United States, Italy and Spain. The prospective study material was composed of cDNA or gDNA derived from T cells, B-cell-depleted T cells, or PBMCs. Subjects who had been exposed to COVID-19, were actively infected with it, or had recovered from it provided the deeply sampled blood TCRbeta repertoires that made up the dataset. The repertoires were made available in a free public database intended to serve as a resource for research on the immune response to SARS-CoV-2. Samples came from the ongoing ImmuneRACE study (first 160 participants) plus 1,254 subjects from 6 global collaborators. The sample metadata nearly always contained a de-identified subject ID, COVID-19 status, age in years and sex. Where HLA class I and class II types were available, the types were taken from metadata supplied by the sample provider, not from assay-based typing. Beyond this particular receptor, the publication reports: The amount of clinical and demographic metadata varied by source and participant and was provided uncurated.

In Seattle, one collaborating source enrolled patients while the infection was active and tracked those patients longitudinally over the course of disease. Collaborating institutions collected whole blood in K2EDTA tubes following their own protocols. For TCRbeta analysis, collaborator samples were shipped as frozen whole blood, as isolated PBMCs, or as DNA extracted from either sample type. Concerning this clone: Its antigen remains unidentified. The sample holds no much larger clone one base away, and base qualities are not on file. This sample also contains other DNA sequences that code for the same CDR3.

TCRbeta CDR3 regions were amplified from genomic DNA using the immunoSEQ Assay, a bias-controlled multiplex PCR. For the original study's pipeline: Within the assay, amplification of reference gene primers was used to estimate how many nucleated cells each sample contained. Sequence reads were collapsed and filtered to measure the absolute abundance of every unique TCRbeta CDR3 rearrangement. For each sample, productive Simpson clonality was calculated by taking the square root of Simpson's diversity index across productive rearrangements. TCRdb's version of the immuneACCESS table is confined to in-frame rearrangements and falls short of the full clone set. An unresolved V gene accounts for under half of the shortfall where checked; the remainder is of unknown origin. For V, J and clone size, that table is used; D and trimming come from the DNA. The table for this sample lists over 250,000 clones; about 88% of them were counted only once. The top ten constitute around 1.6% of the sample.

Material: peripheral blood. This sequence originates from a human donor with COVID-19, enrolled during active disease. The donor label of this sample is uncertain.

The CDR3 in this case is CASSLNSYGYTF. The base sequence is TGTGCCAGCAGCTTGAACAGCTATGGCTACACCTTC. The rearranged chain carries TRBV7-2 and TRBJ1-2, with the D gene call left open. The germline V gene yields SGHTA for CDR1 and FQGNSA for CDR2. From cysteine to phenylalanine, the CDR3 is 12 amino acids long. Only the CDR3 part of the read is kept: 36 bases, read in frame from the first base. The germline ends are 6 bases apart after V is trimmed by 3 bases and J by 4 bases.